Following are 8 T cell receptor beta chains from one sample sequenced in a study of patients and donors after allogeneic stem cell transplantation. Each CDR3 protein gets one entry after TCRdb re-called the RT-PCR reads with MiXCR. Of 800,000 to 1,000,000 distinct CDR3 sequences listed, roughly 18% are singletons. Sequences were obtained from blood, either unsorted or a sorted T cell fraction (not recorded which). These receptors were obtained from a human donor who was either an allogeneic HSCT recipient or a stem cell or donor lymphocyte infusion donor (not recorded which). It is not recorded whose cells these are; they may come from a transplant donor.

DNA for the CDR3: TGTGCCAGCAGTTTTGGGACAGGGAACTATGGCTACACCTTC. This gives the protein CASSFGTGNYGYTF. The chain employs TRBV12-3 or TRBV12-4 and TRBJ1-2; 9 bases match TRBD1. The CDR3 totals 14 residues. V shed 3 bases and J 2 bases; nucleotides not matched to a gene: 1.

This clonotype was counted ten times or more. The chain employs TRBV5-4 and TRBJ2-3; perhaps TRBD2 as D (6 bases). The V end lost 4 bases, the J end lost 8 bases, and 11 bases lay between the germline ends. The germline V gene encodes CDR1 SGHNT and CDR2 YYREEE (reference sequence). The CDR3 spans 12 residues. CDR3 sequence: CASSHTSFTQYF. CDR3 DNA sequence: TGTGCCAGCAGCCATACTAGCTTTACGCAGTATTTT.

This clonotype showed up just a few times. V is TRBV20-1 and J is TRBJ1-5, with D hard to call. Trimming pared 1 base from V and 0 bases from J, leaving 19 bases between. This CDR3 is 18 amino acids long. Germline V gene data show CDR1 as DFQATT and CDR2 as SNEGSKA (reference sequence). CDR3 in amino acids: CSARAPPWAAYSNQPQHF. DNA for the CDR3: TGCAGTGCTAGAGCCCCCCCTTGGGCGGCTTATAGCAATCAGCCCCAGCATTTT.

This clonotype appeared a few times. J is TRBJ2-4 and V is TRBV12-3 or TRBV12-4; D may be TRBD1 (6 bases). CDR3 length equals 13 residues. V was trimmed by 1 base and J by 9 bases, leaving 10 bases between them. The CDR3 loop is CASSLGTGLIQYF. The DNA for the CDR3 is TGTGCCAGCAGTTTAGGAACAGGGCTCATTCAGTACTTC.

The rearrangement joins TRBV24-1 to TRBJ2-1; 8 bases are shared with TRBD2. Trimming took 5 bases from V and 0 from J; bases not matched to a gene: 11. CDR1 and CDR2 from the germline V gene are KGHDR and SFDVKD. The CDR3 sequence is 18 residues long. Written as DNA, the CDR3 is TGTGCCACCAGTGCTTTTCTAGCGGGCCCGAGCTCCTACAATGAGCAGTTCTTC. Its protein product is CATSAFLAGPSSYNEQFF.

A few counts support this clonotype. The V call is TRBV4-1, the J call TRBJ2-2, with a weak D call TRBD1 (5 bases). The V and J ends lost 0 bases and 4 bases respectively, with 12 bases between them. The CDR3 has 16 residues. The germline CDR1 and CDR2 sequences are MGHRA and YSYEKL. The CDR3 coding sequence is TGCGCCAGCAGCCAAGATAAGGGGCAGGGCACCGGGGAGCTGTTTTTT. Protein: CASSQDKGQGTGELFF.

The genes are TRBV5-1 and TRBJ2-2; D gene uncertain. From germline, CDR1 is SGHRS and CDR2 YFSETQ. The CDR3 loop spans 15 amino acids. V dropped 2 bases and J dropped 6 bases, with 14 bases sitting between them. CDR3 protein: CASSLSFRVSGELFF. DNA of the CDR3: TGCGCCAGCAGCTTATCCTTCCGAGTTTCCGGGGAGCTGTTTTTT.

This chain's CDR3 is CAGDPGREQFF. The DNA for the CDR3 is TGTGCCGGGGATCCGGGGAGGGAGCAGTTCTTC. This chain uses TRBV30 with TRBJ2-1; the D gene is possibly TRBD2 (6 bases). The germline V and J ends were trimmed by 8 bases and 10 bases, with 15 bases remaining between them. This CDR3 has 11 amino acids. Germline CDR1 GTSNPN, CDR2 SVGIG (reference sequence).